The 22 T cell receptor beta chains below all came from one sample that was sequenced in a study of beta chain features in type 1 diabetes. Their target antigens are unknown. Notes on the study in general: Moderately but significantly shorter TCRB CDR3s were found in Type 1 diabetes patients in all four CD4+ subsets.

Expressed TCRB transcripts were sequenced because the isolated RNA had all been reverse transcribed beforehand. The method was immunoSEQ multiplex PCR; TCRdb's version includes in-frame clones alone and lacks a portion of them. Of almost 350,000 clones in the sample, roughly 9% were seen once. Sample: central memory CD4+ T cells from blood. All receptors come from a man aged 25 to 40 with type 1 diabetes.

The chain couples TRBV5-6 to TRBJ1-2, with TRBD1 as a possible D gene (5 bases). This CDR3 comprises 17 residues. Per the germline V gene, CDR1 is SGHDT and CDR2 is YYEEEE. V lost 5 bases, J lost 1 base, and 21 bases lay in between. The CDR3 is CASSNPLGPLFNYGYTF. CDR3 bases: TGTGCCAGCAGTAACCCCCTGGGACCTTTGTTTAACTATGGCTACACCTTC.

V usage is TRBV29-1 and J usage is TRBJ2-6, with D perhaps TRBD1 (5 bases). The CDR3 loop spans 14 amino acids. Germline lookup yields CDR1 SQVTM and CDR2 ANQGSEA. Trimming removed 4 bases at V and 4 bases at J, with 11 bases between. CDR3 residues: CSVVAGSGANVLTF. The DNA for the CDR3 is TGCAGCGTTGTTGCAGGGTCCGGGGCCAACGTCCTGACTTTC.

This clone was seen a few times. The chain recombines TRBV5-1 with TRBJ2-1; D remains ambiguous. Looked up from germline, CDR1 is SGHRS and CDR2 is YFSETQ. V lost 1 base, J lost 8 bases, and 13 bases lay in between. This CDR3 comprises 14 residues. The CDR3 region is CASSLQVGHHEQFF. The DNA of the CDR3 is TGCGCCAGCAGCTTGCAGGTCGGGCATCATGAGCAGTTCTTC.

In this sample, this clone turned up a few times. V and J are TRBV27 and TRBJ1-6; 7 nucleotides agree with TRBD1. Germline-derived CDR1 and CDR2 are MNHEY and SMNVEV (reference sequence). V shed 3 bases, J shed 6 bases, and the junction held 11 bases outside the gene matches. The CDR3 totals 17 residues. The CDR3 DNA reads as TGTGCCAGCAGTTTGGAAGGACAGGTTAACTTTAATTCACCCCTCCACTTT. Its translation is CASSLEGQVNFNSPLHF.

The rearrangement uses TRBV7-9 and TRBJ1-2, with 8 bases lining up with TRBD1. The CDR3 sequence is 14 residues long. The germline gives CDR1 SEHNR, CDR2 FQNEAQ (reference sequence). V lost 5 bases, J lost 4 bases, and 6 bases stayed unmatched. This CDR3 is CASSNPGQVYGYTF. CDR3 in DNA: TGTGCCAGCAGCAACCCGGGACAGGTCTATGGCTACACCTTC.

This clone was recorded a few times. This rearrangement joins TRBV7-2 to TRBJ1-1; D gene unclear. The CDR3 extends over 14 amino acids. Trimming took off 1 base at V and 5 bases at J, with 11 bases between the two ends. In germline, CDR1 is SGHTA, CDR2 FQGNSA. CDR3 sequence: CASSLGFGTTEAFF. In DNA form, the CDR3 reads TGTGCCAGCAGCTTAGGGTTTGGAACGACTGAAGCTTTCTTT.

The chain joins TRBV9 to TRBJ2-1, with D uncertain. The V gene's germline CDR1 is SGDLS and CDR2 YYNGEE. V gave up 0 bases and J gave up 7 bases, with 8 bases separating them. This CDR3 has 13 amino acids. CDR3 sequence: CASSVGWENEQFF. Here the CDR3 DNA reads TGTGCCAGCAGCGTAGGTTGGGAAAATGAGCAGTTCTTC.

This chain links TRBV13 with TRBJ1-1; 7 bases align to TRBD1. Germline values: CDR1 PRHDT, CDR2 FYEKMQ (reference sequence). With 1 base clipped from V and 3 bases from J, the junction kept 5 bases outside the gene matches. This CDR3 has 15 residues. CDR3 residues: CASSLDVGGYTEAFF. The CDR3 bases are TGTGCCAGCAGCTTAGACGTAGGGGGCTACACTGAAGCTTTCTTT.

This chain connects TRBV9 to TRBJ2-3; TRBD2 matches 10 bases. Trimming took 2 bases from V and 0 from J; bases not matched to a gene: 3. CDR1 and CDR2 from the germline V gene are SGDLS and YYNGEE. The CDR3 sequence is 16 residues long. In DNA form, the CDR3 reads TGTGCCAGCAGCGTTAGCGGGGGGCAGAGCACAGATACGCAGTATTTT. It translates to CASSVSGGQSTDTQYF.

This clone was seen a few times. The V gene is TRBV25-1, the J gene TRBJ2-3; a weak D match, TRBD1 (5 bases). The CDR3 is 16 residues long. CDR1 and CDR2 (germline): MGHDK, SYGVNS. Trimming cost V 0 bases and J 4 bases, with 14 bases left between them. The CDR3 DNA is TGTGCCAGCAGTGAATACCAGGGTTTTGACGCAGATACGCAGTATTTT. Its translation is CASSEYQGFDADTQYF.

This chain links TRBV4-1 with TRBJ2-3; no definite D call. The CDR3 is 12 residues long. Trimming took 6 bases from V and 5 from J, leaving 9 bases between them. Germline CDR1 MGHRA, CDR2 YSYEKL. The CDR3 protein is CASSVLGDTQYF. The CDR3 DNA is TGCGCCAGCAGTGTGTTGGGAGATACGCAGTATTTT.

The chain has TRBV11-2 and TRBJ1-2, with no clear D. V was cut by 2 bases and J by 5 bases, with 9 bases left in between. CDR3 length: 13 amino acids. Germline CDR1 is SGHAT and CDR2 is FQNNGV. CDR3 bases: TGTGCCAGCAGCTTAATGGCAGTTTATGGCTACACCTTC. Translated, it gives CASSLMAVYGYTF.

Worth noting for this clone: One end of the junction does not line up with germline, which may come from a read error. The chain has TRBV28 and TRBJ1-5; D gene uncertain. The germline CDR1 and CDR2 sequences are MDHEN and SYDVKM. There are 11 residues in the CDR3. The CDR3 bases are TGTGCCAGCAGTTTAGGGCCGATCAGGACTTTT. It encodes CASSLGPIRTF.

The V call is TRBV29-1, the J call TRBJ1-1; a possible D gene is TRBD1 (5 bases). Germline V gene sequence: CDR1 SQVTM, CDR2 ANQGSEA. Trimming took 5 bases from V and 0 from J, leaving 13 bases between them. The CDR3 is 14 residues long. The CDR3 nucleotides read TGCAGCGTTTACCCACAGGTGCTGAACACTGAAGCTTTCTTT. This sequence encodes CSVYPQVLNTEAFF. Together with reference TRBV29-1 and TRBJ1-1, the CDR3 gives the full variable domain: SAVISQKPSRDICQRGTSLTIQCQVDSQVTMMFWYRQQPGQSLTLIATANQGSEATYESGFVIDKFPISRPNLTFSTLTVSNMSPEDSSIYLCSVYPQVLNTEAFFGQGTRLTVV.

There are many counts of this clone. The V gene is TRBV4-3, the J gene TRBJ1-6; D remains ambiguous. Looked up from germline, CDR1 is LGHNA and CDR2 is YSLEER. This CDR3 is built from 14 residues. V gave up 1 base and J gave up 7 bases, with 8 bases separating them. CDR3 coding DNA: TGCGCCAGCAGCCAAGGGGCGCGGAATTCACCCCTCCACTTT. It codes for CASSQGARNSPLHF.

The rearrangement joins TRBV19 to TRBJ2-7; 7 bases are shared with TRBD1. Germline V gene sequence: CDR1 LNHDA, CDR2 SQIVND (reference sequence). V shed 5 bases, J shed 8 bases, and the junction held 12 bases outside the gene matches. The CDR3 contains 14 residues. The CDR3 sequence: CASSSGQSPLQQYF. The DNA for the CDR3 is TGTGCCAGTAGTTCGGGACAGTCCCCCTTGCAGCAGTACTTC.

This chain links TRBV28 with TRBJ1-1, with D perhaps matching TRBD1 (6 bases). Trimming took off 6 bases at V and 6 bases at J, with 11 bases between the two ends. The germline V gene has CDR1 MDHEN and CDR2 SYDVKM. The CDR3 totals 12 residues. The CDR3 nucleotides read TGTGCCAGCAGCTCCGGGACATCTGAAGCTTTCTTT. The encoded protein is CASSSGTSEAFF.

In its sample, this clone was seen many times. The chain employs TRBV14 and TRBJ2-7; tentatively, D is TRBD1 (6 bases). CDR1 and CDR2 from the germline V gene are SGHDN and FVKESK. V dropped 2 bases and J dropped 5 bases, with 19 bases sitting between them. This CDR3 comprises 16 residues. The CDR3 sequence: CASSQPSVSGENEQYF. The DNA for the CDR3 is TGTGCCAGCAGCCAACCCTCCGTTTCAGGGGAAAACGAGCAGTACTTC.

This clone was observed a handful of times. The chain couples TRBV27 to TRBJ2-5, with 14 positions matching TRBD2. Per the germline V gene, CDR1 is MNHEY and CDR2 is SMNVEV (reference sequence). The CDR3 sequence is 15 residues long. V lost 4 bases and J lost 6; bases outside the gene matches: 4. In DNA, the CDR3 is TGTGCCAGCAGTTCCGGGACTAGCGGGGGAAAGACCCAGTACTTC. It yields the protein CASSSGTSGGKTQYF.

This clone was found many times. DNA for the CDR3: TGTGCCAGCAGCCAACTAATACGAAACACCATATATTTT. This encodes CASSQLIRNTIYF. The chain is built from TRBV4-2 and TRBJ1-3, with D unresolved. The V and J ends lost 2 bases and 5 bases respectively, with 7 bases between them. Germline values: CDR1 LGHNA, CDR2 YNFKEQ. This CDR3 is built from 13 residues.

The chain couples TRBV7-9 to TRBJ2-1; D gene unclear. Trimming took off 0 bases at V and 0 bases at J, with 3 bases between the two ends. Germline assignment: CDR1 SEHNR and CDR2 FQNEAQ (reference sequence). The CDR3 is 14 amino acids. CDR3 nucleotides: TGTGCCAGCAGCTTAGCGCCCTCCTACAATGAGCAGTTCTTC. Translation gives CASSLAPSYNEQFF.

The sample holds a few counts of this clone. The chain links TRBV2 to TRBJ1-1, with a weak D call TRBD1 (5 bases). V lost 3 bases to trimming and J lost 6 bases, with 8 bases between them. The CDR3 has 12 residues. CDR1 and CDR2 from the germline V gene are SNHLY and FYNNEI. Here the CDR3 DNA reads TGTGCCAGCAGTGACCCCAGGGCTGAAGCTTTCTTT. Encoded protein: CASSDPRAEAFF.